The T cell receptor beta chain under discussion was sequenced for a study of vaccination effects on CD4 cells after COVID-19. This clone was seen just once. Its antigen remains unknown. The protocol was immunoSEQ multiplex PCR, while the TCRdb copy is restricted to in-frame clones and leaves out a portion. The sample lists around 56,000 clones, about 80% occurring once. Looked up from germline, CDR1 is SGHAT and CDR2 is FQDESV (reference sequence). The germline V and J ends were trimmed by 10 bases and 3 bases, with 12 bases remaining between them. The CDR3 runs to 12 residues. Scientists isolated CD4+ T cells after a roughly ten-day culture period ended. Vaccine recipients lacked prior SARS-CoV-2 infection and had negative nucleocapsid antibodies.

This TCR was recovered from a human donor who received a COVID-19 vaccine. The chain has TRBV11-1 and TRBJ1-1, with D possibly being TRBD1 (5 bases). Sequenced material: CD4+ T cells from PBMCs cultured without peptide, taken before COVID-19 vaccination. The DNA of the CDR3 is TGTGCCACCCACTGGGGGTACACTGAAGCTTTCTTT. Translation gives CATHWGYTEAFF.